This TCR beta chain was obtained from a study of beta chain features in type 1 diabetes. About the study: All of the samples together had roughly 110 million sorted cells examined. Study results and caveats: Amplification by PCR could prefer shorter templates, with the same effect in patients and controls.

The sequenced template was cDNA made from the entire isolated RNA. For naive, central memory and regulatory T cell samples, reads averaged approximately 3.6 million. Data came from immunoSEQ multiplex PCR; TCRdb stores just in-frame clones and leaves some out. Counted here are 970,000 or so clones, 17% occurring once; the ten biggest clones make up 0.02% to 0.025%. Via CD45RO/CCR7/CD25/CD127/CD95/CD27, cells of the CD4+ naive, central memory, regulatory and stem cell-like memory subsets were sorted. Trimming shortened V by 4 bases and J by 4 bases, and 9 bases separated the two germline ends. CDR3 size: 13 residues. Germline CDR1 is SGHDT and CDR2 is YYEEEE. This clone was detected only a few times. Its specificity is unknown.

The chain combines TRBV5-6 with TRBJ2-1; unclear D gene. This clonotype was obtained from a woman under 30 in good health. Sequenced input: naive CD4+ T cells from blood. The CDR3 region is CASSNDLYNEQFF. DNA of the CDR3: TGTGCCAGCAGCAACGACCTGTACAATGAGCAGTTCTTC.